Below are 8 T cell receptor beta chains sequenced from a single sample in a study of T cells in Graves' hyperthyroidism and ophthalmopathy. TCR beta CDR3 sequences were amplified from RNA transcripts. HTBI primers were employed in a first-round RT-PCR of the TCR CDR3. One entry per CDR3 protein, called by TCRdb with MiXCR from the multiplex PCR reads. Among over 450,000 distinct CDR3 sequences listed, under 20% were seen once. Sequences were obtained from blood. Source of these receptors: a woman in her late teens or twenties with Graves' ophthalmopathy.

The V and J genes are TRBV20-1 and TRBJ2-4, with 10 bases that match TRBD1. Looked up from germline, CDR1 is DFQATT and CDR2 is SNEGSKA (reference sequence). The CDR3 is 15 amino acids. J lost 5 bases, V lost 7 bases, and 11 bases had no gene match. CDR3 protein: CSGEGQGIRENIQYF. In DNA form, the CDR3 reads TGCAGTGGGGAGGGACAGGGGATTCGGGAAAACATTCAGTACTTC.

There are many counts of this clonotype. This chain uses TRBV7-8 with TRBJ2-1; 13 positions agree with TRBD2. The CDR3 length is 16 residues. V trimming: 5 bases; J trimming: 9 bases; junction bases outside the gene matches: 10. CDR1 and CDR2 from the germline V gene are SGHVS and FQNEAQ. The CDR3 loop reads CASSAQGLAGTSEQFF. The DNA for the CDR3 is TGTGCCAGCAGCGCCCAGGGACTAGCGGGGACAAGTGAGCAGTTCTTC.

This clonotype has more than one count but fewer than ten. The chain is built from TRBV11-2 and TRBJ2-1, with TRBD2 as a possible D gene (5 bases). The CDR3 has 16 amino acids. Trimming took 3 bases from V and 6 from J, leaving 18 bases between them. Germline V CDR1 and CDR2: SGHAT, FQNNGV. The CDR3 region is CASSFQSGSSGNEQFF. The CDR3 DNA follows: TGTGCCAGCAGCTTTCAATCGGGGTCTTCGGGCAATGAGCAGTTCTTC.

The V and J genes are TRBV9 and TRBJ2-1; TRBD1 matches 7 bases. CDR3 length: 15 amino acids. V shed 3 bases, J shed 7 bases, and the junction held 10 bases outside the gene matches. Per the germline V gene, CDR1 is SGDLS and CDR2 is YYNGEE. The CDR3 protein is CASSASGTEYNEQFF. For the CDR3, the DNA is TGTGCCAGCAGCGCTTCCGGGACAGAATATAATGAGCAGTTCTTC.

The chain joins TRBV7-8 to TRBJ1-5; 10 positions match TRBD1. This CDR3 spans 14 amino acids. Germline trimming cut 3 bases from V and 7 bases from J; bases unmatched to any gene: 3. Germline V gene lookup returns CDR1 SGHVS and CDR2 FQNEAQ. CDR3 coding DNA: TGTGCCAGCAGCTTCCGGGACAGGGGCCAGCCCCAGCATTTT. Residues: CASSFRDRGQPQHF.

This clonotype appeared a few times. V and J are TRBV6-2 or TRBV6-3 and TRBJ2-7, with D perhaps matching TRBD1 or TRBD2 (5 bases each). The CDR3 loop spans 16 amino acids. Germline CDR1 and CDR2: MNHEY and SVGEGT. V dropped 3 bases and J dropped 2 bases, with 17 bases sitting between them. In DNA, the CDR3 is TGTGCCAGCAGTTATCCTTATTTCGGGGACCCCTACGAGCAGTACTTC. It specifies CASSYPYFGDPYEQYF.

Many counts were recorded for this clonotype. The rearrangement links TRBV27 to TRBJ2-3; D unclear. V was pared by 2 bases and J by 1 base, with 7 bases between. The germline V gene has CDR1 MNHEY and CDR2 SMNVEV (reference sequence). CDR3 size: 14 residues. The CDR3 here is CASSLVLGTDTQYF. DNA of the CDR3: TGTGCCAGCAGTTTAGTTTTAGGCACAGATACGCAGTATTTT.

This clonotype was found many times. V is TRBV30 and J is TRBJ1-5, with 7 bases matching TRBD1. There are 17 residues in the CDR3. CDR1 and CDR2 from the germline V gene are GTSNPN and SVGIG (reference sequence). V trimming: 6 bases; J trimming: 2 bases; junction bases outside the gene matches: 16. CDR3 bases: TGTGCCTGCCGTTGTCGGGACAGTTGGGGGGGCAATCAGCCCCAGCATTTT. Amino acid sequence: CACRCRDSWGGNQPQHF.